Shown below are 20 T cell receptor beta chains from a single sample sequenced in a study of T-cell memory formation after mild COVID-19. Via MiXCR, TCRdb re-called the 5' RACE reads, giving one row per CDR3 protein. The table lists tens of thousands of distinct CDR3 sequences, 25% to 35% of them singletons. The material sequenced was PBMCs or a T cell subset sorted from them (not recorded which). These receptors all stem from a man aged 18 to 30 who had mild COVID-19 (a few samples of this study predate the infection). Cell type and time point are not known.

This clonotype was counted between two and nine times. The chain employs TRBV6-6 and TRBJ2-2; no definite D call. Germline loops: CDR1 MNHNY, CDR2 SVGAGI (reference sequence). The CDR3 consists of 15 residues. Trimming cost V 0 bases and J 3 bases, with 8 bases left between them. CDR3 region: CASSYSSWHTGELFF. CDR3 bases: TGTGCCAGCAGTTACTCGTCCTGGCACACCGGGGAGCTGTTTTTT.

A few counts support this clonotype. This chain links TRBV7-9 with TRBJ2-1, with D perhaps TRBD1 (6 bases). CDR1 is SEHNR, CDR2 FQNEAQ, per germline (reference sequence). Trimming cost V 1 base and J 4 bases, with 11 bases left between them. This CDR3 contains 15 residues. The CDR3 loop reads CASSLGTDLYNEQFF. The CDR3 coding sequence is TGTGCCAGCAGCTTAGGGACAGATCTTTACAATGAGCAGTTCTTC.

The rearrangement links TRBV5-1 to TRBJ2-7, with 10 positions matching TRBD1. The CDR3 has 15 residues. Per the germline V gene, CDR1 is SGHRS and CDR2 is YFSETQ. V was clipped by 0 bases and J by 4 bases; unmatched bases: 4. The DNA for the CDR3 is TGCGCCAGCAGCTTGGGACAGGGGGCGCGATACGAGCAGTACGTC. It yields the protein CASSLGQGARYEQYV.

In this sample, this clonotype turned up a few times. CDR3 DNA sequence: TGCAGCGCCAGGGACAGGCTAGCCAAAAACATTCAGTACTTC. This encodes CSARDRLAKNIQYF. The rearrangement joins TRBV29-1 to TRBJ2-4; 8 nucleotides align to TRBD1. The CDR3 covers 14 residues. Losses at the gene ends were 7 bases for V and 0 bases for J; bases not matched to a gene: 5. Germline V gene data show CDR1 as SQVTM and CDR2 as ANQGSEA.

The chain joins TRBV6-5 to TRBJ2-3; the D is unclear. CDR3 length: 14 amino acids. With 0 bases removed from V and 5 bases from J, the gap between germline ends came to 9 bases. Germline V CDR1 and CDR2: MNHEY, SVGAGI. The CDR3 protein is CASSYSRVGDTQYF. Written as DNA, the CDR3 is TGTGCCAGCAGTTACTCAAGGGTCGGAGATACGCAGTATTTT.

CDR3 sequence (DNA): TGTGCCAGCAGCGCAGTCACCCAGGGAGGTGGCAATCAGCCCCAGCATTTT. It translates to CASSAVTQGGGNQPQHF. The rearrangement links TRBV5-8 to TRBJ1-5, with TRBD1 as a possible D gene (5 bases). With 4 bases removed from V and 2 bases from J, the gap between germline ends came to 19 bases. This CDR3 has 17 residues. Germline CDR1 and CDR2: SGHTS and YDEGEE.

The sample holds many counts of this clonotype. CDR3 sequence (DNA): TGCGCCAGCAGCTTGCGTGGGACAGCTAACTATGGCTACACCTTC. Translating gives CASSLRGTANYGYTF. The chain couples TRBV5-1 to TRBJ1-2, with TRBD1 identical over 7 bases. Germline V CDR1 and CDR2: SGHRS, YFSETQ. V was pared by 1 base and J by 0 bases, with 3 bases of the junction left unmatched. The CDR3 loop spans 15 amino acids.

The chain uses TRBV19 and TRBJ2-1; 7 bases agree with TRBD2. Unmatched junction bases numbered 5, after V lost 3 bases and J lost 0 bases. CDR1 is LNHDA and CDR2 is SQIVND in the germline V gene (reference sequence). This CDR3 is built from 16 residues. CDR3 loop: CASSIGGGNSYNEQFF. The CDR3 nucleotides are TGTGCCAGTAGTATCGGCGGGGGAAACTCCTACAATGAGCAGTTCTTC.

The sample holds a few counts of this clonotype. Here the CDR3 DNA reads TGCAGTGCTAGAGGCCCGGGACAGCGCTATGGCTACACCTTC. Its translation: CSARGPGQRYGYTF. The chain joins TRBV20-1 to TRBJ1-2; 7 bases agree with TRBD1. Unmatched junction bases numbered 6, after V lost 1 base and J lost 4 bases. This CDR3 region has 14 residues. Per the germline V gene, CDR1 is DFQATT and CDR2 is SNEGSKA (reference sequence).

This clonotype has a handful of counts. The V gene is TRBV12-3 or TRBV12-4, the J gene TRBJ2-3; no clear D. The CDR3 is 15 amino acids. The germline V and J ends were trimmed by 7 bases and 0 bases, with 14 bases remaining between them. The CDR3 coding sequence is TGTGCCAGCACCCAACCTTACGCGAGCACAGATACGCAGTATTTT. Translated: CASTQPYASTDTQYF.

This clonotype came up a few times. This chain joins TRBV20-1 and TRBJ2-7, with D possibly TRBD1 on 6 matching bases. The CDR3 totals 12 residues. Germline V gives CDR1 DFQATT, CDR2 SNEGSKA (reference sequence). With 0 bases removed from V and 3 bases from J, the gap between germline ends came to 6 bases. The CDR3 reads CSAREDSYEQYF. DNA of the CDR3: TGCAGTGCTAGAGAGGACAGCTACGAGCAGTACTTC.

This chain connects TRBV10-3 to TRBJ2-1; TRBD1 agrees at 8 bases. J was trimmed by 7 bases and V by 0 bases; bases with no gene match: 5. Germline values: CDR1 ENHRY, CDR2 SYGVKD. The CDR3 spans 15 residues. The CDR3: CAISESGQGWNEQFF. CDR3 DNA: TGTGCCATCAGTGAGTCTGGACAGGGTTGGAATGAGCAGTTCTTC.

The J gene is TRBJ1-2, the V gene TRBV5-4; D remains unclear. V lost 0 bases, J lost 8 bases, and 14 bases lay in between. This CDR3 spans 14 amino acids. Germline lookup yields CDR1 SGHNT and CDR2 YYREEE (reference sequence). As DNA, the CDR3 is TGTGCCAGCAGCTTGGCCTACGCTCCTAACGGCTACACCTTC. Amino acid sequence: CASSLAYAPNGYTF.

The V and J genes are TRBV30 and TRBJ2-1; D call uncertain. V lost 3 bases and J lost 6, with 21 bases in between. The CDR3 covers 16 residues. The V gene's germline CDR1 is GTSNPN and CDR2 SVGIG (reference sequence). The CDR3 sequence: CAWRGSSGYAFNEQFF. CDR3 sequence (DNA): TGTGCCTGGAGGGGGTCCTCCGGATATGCATTCAATGAGCAGTTCTTC.

The CDR3 is CATSDFRSNQPQHF. The CDR3, as DNA: TGTGCCACCAGTGATTTCAGGAGCAATCAGCCCCAGCATTTT. The gene calls are TRBV24-1 and TRBJ1-5; no clear D. CDR1 and CDR2 from the germline V gene are KGHDR and SFDVKD. The CDR3 sequence is 14 residues long. Trimming removed 1 base from V and 1 base from J, with 4 bases in between.

This clonotype was counted only a few times. The V and J genes are TRBV12-3 or TRBV12-4 and TRBJ2-5; D may correspond to TRBD1 or TRBD2 (5 bases each). The CDR3 loop spans 15 amino acids. V lost 4 bases and J lost 1, with 13 bases in between. The CDR3 nucleotides read TGTGCCAGCAGTTCTGGACCGGGACCCCAAGAGACCCAGTACTTC. The encoded protein is CASSSGPGPQETQYF.

V gene TRBV20-1 combines with J gene TRBJ2-7; D is ambiguous. The CDR3 sequence is 12 residues long. Germline V gene data show CDR1 as DFQATT and CDR2 as SNEGSKA (reference sequence). Trimming took 4 bases from V and 2 from J, leaving 9 bases between them. In DNA form, the CDR3 reads TGCAGTGCTACAGAGTTCGCCTACGAGCAGTACGTC. Protein sequence: CSATEFAYEQYV.

The chain carries TRBV20-1 and TRBJ2-7; 13 bases are shared with TRBD2. V shed 1 base and J 3 bases; nucleotides not matched to a gene: 9. Germline lookup yields CDR1 DFQATT and CDR2 SNEGSKA (reference sequence). The CDR3 consists of 17 residues. The CDR3 loop reads CSARGTSGGRPLYEQYV. Here the CDR3 DNA reads TGCAGTGCTAGAGGGACTAGCGGGGGCCGCCCGCTCTACGAGCAGTACGTC.

This clonotype turned up a few times. The chain has TRBV6-1 and TRBJ2-1, with TRBD1 matching 7 bases. Looked up from germline, CDR1 is MNHNS and CDR2 is SASEGT. V was pared by 3 bases and J by 1 base, with 3 bases of the junction left unmatched. This CDR3 contains 15 residues. The CDR3 nucleotides read TGTGCCAGCAGTGAGACGACAGGGTCCTACAATGAGCAGTTCTTC. Protein sequence: CASSETTGSYNEQFF.

The J gene is TRBJ2-3, the V gene TRBV4-3; a possible D gene is TRBD2 (6 bases). Germline assignment: CDR1 LGHNA and CDR2 YSLEER. The CDR3 loop spans 14 amino acids. Trimming cost V 0 bases and J 7 bases, with 11 bases left between them. CDR3: CASSQEAGVYTQYF. CDR3 in DNA: TGCGCCAGCAGCCAAGAAGCGGGCGTTTATACGCAGTATTTT.